A selection of T cell receptor beta chains follows, all from one sample in a study of cytomegalovirus exposure and HLA in healthy donors. Here immunoSEQ multiplex PCR was the method, and the copy in TCRdb shows in-frame clones only, minus some. The top ten clones hold 2.8% of a sample with 150,000 to 200,000 clones, 55% to 70% of them seen once. The sample comprised PBMCs. These receptor sequences come from a middle-aged woman in good health and CMV-seropositive. The CDR3 runs from the conserved cysteine through the conserved F or W. The D gene is left open where the match is weak. For some rows the clone size is stated as once, few or many, or as a class when expanded; others skip it.

>TRBV7-8|.|TRBJ1-1|14|.
CASSLVTGNTEAFF
TGTGCCAGCAGCTTAGTTACAGGCAACACTGAAGCTTTCTTT
>TRBV6-5|.|TRBJ1-4|14|.
CASSSSGRGEKLFF
TGTGCCAGCAGTTCATCAGGGCGAGGCGAAAAACTGTTTTTT
>TRBV6-6|.|TRBJ2-1|15|TRBD2
CASIPLSGGADEQFF
TGTGCCAGCATCCCTCTTAGCGGGGGAGCCGATGAGCAGTTCTTC
>TRBV20-1|.|TRBJ1-1|11|.
CSASETAQAFF
TGCAGTGCTAGTGAGACAGCACAAGCTTTCTTT
>TRBV29-1|.|TRBJ2-7|12|.
CSVVIGGYEQYF
TGCAGCGTTGTTATAGGGGGCTACGAGCAGTACTTC
>TRBV2|.|TRBJ1-5|15|.
CASSEWKTGTQPQNF
TGTGCCAGCAGTGAATGGAAGACAGGAACTCAGCCCCAGAATTTT
>TRBV27|.|TRBJ2-3|14|.
CASNPLRGADTQYF
TGTGCCAGCAACCCGCTCAGGGGTGCAGATACGCAGTATTTT
>TRBV10-3|.|TRBJ2-1|16|TRBD2
CAISGGLAGGYNEQFF
TGTGCCATCAGTGGGGGACTAGCGGGGGGCTACAATGAGCAGTTCTTC
>TRBV9|once|TRBJ1-1|14|.
CASSPGWGNTEAFF
TGTGCCAGCAGCCCAGGGTGGGGGAACACTGAAGCTTTCTTT
>TRBV18|.|TRBJ2-7|14|TRBD1
CASSPQGTVYEQYF
TGTGCCAGCTCACCACAAGGGACAGTCTACGAGCAGTACTTC
>TRBV9|.|TRBJ1-1|13|.
CASSAPQGSEAFF
TGTGCCAGCAGCGCCCCCCAGGGTTCTGAAGCTTTCTTT
>TRBV18|.|TRBJ1-2|13|TRBD1
CASSFDRVYGYTF
TGTGCCAGCTCATTCGACAGGGTCTATGGCTACACCTTC
>TRBV7-2|.|TRBJ2-2|17|TRBD1
CASSFGPRGLYTGELFF
TGTGCCAGCAGCTTCGGTCCCAGGGGGCTATACACCGGGGAGCTGTTTTTT
>TRBV6-1|.|TRBJ1-2|15|.
CASSEVVSANYGYTF
TGTGCCAGCAGTGAAGTAGTGTCGGCTAACTATGGCTACACCTTC
>TRBV27|.|TRBJ2-1|14|.
CASSLSGTNNEQFF
TGTGCCAGCAGTTTATCCGGGACAAACAATGAGCAGTTCTTC
>TRBV7-8|.|TRBJ1-6|16|TRBD1
CASSLIVGQGHSPLHF
TGTGCCAGCAGCTTAATTGTGGGACAGGGGCATTCACCCCTCCACTTT
>TRBV19|.|TRBJ2-6|15|TRBD1
CASSSPGTGVYVLTF
TGTGCCAGTAGTTCCCCAGGGACAGGGGTATACGTCCTGACTTTC
>TRBV11-3|.|TRBJ2-7|15|TRBD1
CASSLSTGTEGEQYF
TGTGCCAGCAGCTTAAGTACAGGGACAGAAGGCGAGCAGTACTTC
>TRBV5-1|.|TRBJ1-2|15|.
CASSLALSGGVGYTF
TGCGCCAGCAGCTTGGCCCTATCGGGAGGAGTAGGCTACACCTTC
>TRBV14|.|TRBJ2-3|13|.
CASSQVSAAQQYF
TGTGCCAGCAGCCAAGTTAGCGCCGCGCAACAGTATTTT
>TRBV5-1|.|TRBJ2-1|15|TRBD2
CASSPLAGRANEQFF
TGCGCCAGCAGCCCGCTAGCGGGGCGGGCCAATGAGCAGTTCTTC
>TRBV4-2|.|TRBJ2-2|14|.
CASSQEPGTGELFF
TGTGCCAGCAGCCAAGAACCAGGCACCGGGGAGCTGTTTTTT
>TRBV18|.|TRBJ2-7|15|.
CASSPEDRFSYEQYF
TGTGCCAGCTCACCAGAAGACAGATTCTCCTACGAGCAGTACTTC
>TRBV10-3|.|TRBJ1-5|17|TRBD1
CAILELSPEEGGQPQHF
TGTGCCATCCTTGAATTAAGTCCGGAGGAAGGGGGCCAGCCCCAGCATTTT
>TRBV5-4|.|TRBJ2-3|17|TRBD2
CASSLGLAGGGTDTQYF
TGTGCCAGCAGCTTGGGGCTAGCGGGAGGGGGCACAGATACGCAGTATTTT
>TRBV7-9|.|TRBJ2-7|12|TRBD1
CASSLEQGAYYF
TGTGCCAGCAGCTTAGAACAGGGGGCGTATTACTTC
>TRBV6-6|.|TRBJ1-1|12|.
CASSYSTGEAFF
TGTGCCAGCAGTTACTCCACAGGCGAAGCTTTCTTT
>TRBV2|.|TRBJ1-2|19|.
CASSDPDPLQGKSGYGYTF
TGTGCCAGCAGTGATCCCGATCCACTACAGGGAAAATCAGGCTATGGCTACACCTTC
>TRBV20-1|.|TRBJ2-7|11|.
CSAATGSEQYF
TGCAGTGCTGCTACAGGATCCGAGCAGTACTTC
>TRBV7-2|few|TRBJ2-3|14|.
CASSLGHLTDTQYF
TGTGCCAGCAGCCTAGGACACCTCACAGATACGCAGTATTTT
>TRBV7-2|.|TRBJ2-7|14|TRBD1
CASIRDRGSYEQYF
TGTGCCAGCATCAGAGACAGGGGGTCCTACGAGCAGTACTTC
>TRBV6-5|.|TRBJ2-1|14|.
CASSYTEFYNEQFF
TGTGCCAGCAGTTACACAGAATTTTACAATGAGCAGTTCTTC